Listed here are 18 T cell receptor beta chains from one sample, sequenced in a study of blood T cells in healthy people across ages. Through a sample-barcoded 5' primer and a J-beta primer mix, a second PCR was run for roughly 6 to 12 cycles. A single record per CDR3 protein comes from TCRdb applying MiXCR to the 5' RACE reads. The table shows hundreds of thousands of distinct CDR3 sequences, with approximately 30% occurring only once. The sequenced sample consisted of blood. These receptors were obtained from a woman of 80 years or more in good health.

This clonotype showed up just a few times. The chain couples TRBV4-1 to TRBJ1-1; unclear D gene. V lost 1 base and J 2 bases, leaving 11 bases between the germline ends. Germline values: CDR1 MGHRA, CDR2 YSYEKL. CDR3 length: 15 amino acids. The CDR3 DNA reads TGCGCCAGCAGCCAAGTCCCGCAGTTCAACACTGAAGCTTTCTTT. It specifies CASSQVPQFNTEAFF.

This clonotype was counted ten times or more. This chain links TRBV5-6 with TRBJ1-2; a weak D match, TRBD1 (5 bases). V was cut by 1 base and J by 7 bases, with 14 bases left in between. CDR3 length equals 14 residues. Looked up from germline, CDR1 is SGHDT and CDR2 is YYEEEE. As DNA, the CDR3 is TGTGCCAGCAGCTTGTTGAAAGGGGAAGGTGGCTACACCTTC. This sequence encodes CASSLLKGEGGYTF.

The chain employs TRBV5-1 and TRBJ2-1; TRBD2 aligns across 8 bases. Germline CDR1 and CDR2: SGHRS and YFSETQ. Losses at the gene ends were 4 bases for V and 10 bases for J; bases not matched to a gene: 10. This CDR3 has 14 residues. This chain's CDR3 is CASSPGLEAPEQFF. As DNA, the CDR3 is TGCGCCAGCAGCCCGGGACTAGAGGCTCCCGAGCAGTTCTTC.

This clonotype has a count of ten or more. This chain's CDR3 is CASHRTENTEAFF. As DNA, the CDR3 is TGTGCCAGCCACCGGACGGAGAACACTGAAGCTTTCTTT. This sequence joins TRBV6-6 and TRBJ1-1; unclear D gene. V was shortened by 8 bases and J by 1 base, with 11 bases between the two germline ends. This CDR3 region has 13 residues. Germline-derived CDR1 and CDR2 are MNHNY and SVGAGI (reference sequence).

The chain has TRBV7-6 and TRBJ2-2; the D is unclear. Per the germline V gene, CDR1 is SGHVS and CDR2 is FNYEAQ. This CDR3 spans 16 amino acids. V was shortened by 5 bases and J by 1 base, with 14 bases between the two germline ends. For the CDR3, the DNA is TGTGCCAGCAGCCCGCGTCCGACCCGGAACACCGGGGAGCTGTTTTTT. Translation gives CASSPRPTRNTGELFF. The entire variable domain, with the rest obtained from reference TRBV7-6 and TRBJ2-2, is as follows: GAGVSQSPRYKVTKRGQDVALRCDPISGHVSLYWYRQALGQGPEFLTYFNYEAQQDKSGLPNDRFSAERPEGSISTLTIQRTEQRDSAMYRCASSPRPTRNTGELFFGEGSRLTVL.

V and J are TRBV3-1 and TRBJ2-7; TRBD2 is a possible D gene (7 bases). Judging by the DNA end, TRBJ2-4 fits better; the J call may be wrong. The V gene's germline CDR1 is LGHDT and CDR2 YNNKEL (reference sequence). The CDR3 consists of 16 residues. CDR3 DNA: TGTGCCAGCAGCCAAGGGAGGGGGGGCCTCGGAAACATTCAGTACTTC. Its protein product is CASSQGRGGLGNIQYF.

This clonotype was detected a few times. The chain recombines TRBV5-1 with TRBJ2-6; D unresolved. This CDR3 has 17 residues. V was clipped by 2 bases and J by 0 bases, with 12 bases between them. CDR1 SGHRS and CDR2 YFSETQ come from the germline V gene. DNA of the CDR3: TGCGCCAGCAGCTTAATAGGGCGCCGCTCTGGGGCCAACGTCCTGACTTTC. It encodes CASSLIGRRSGANVLTF.

The CDR3: CSVGQVLNTEAFF. Here the CDR3 DNA reads TGCAGCGTTGGACAGGTGCTGAACACTGAAGCTTTCTTT. This chain links TRBV29-1 with TRBJ1-1, with a tentative D call TRBD1 (6 bases). Trimming pared 4 bases from V and 0 bases from J, leaving 9 bases between. Looked up from germline, CDR1 is SQVTM and CDR2 is ANQGSEA. The CDR3 is 13 residues long.

This clonotype was detected many times. The V gene is TRBV29-1, the J gene TRBJ2-3; possibly TRBD2 for D (7 bases). This CDR3 region has 15 residues. The V end was cut by 6 bases, the J end by 3 bases, with 19 bases between. CDR1 is SQVTM and CDR2 is ANQGSEA in the germline V gene. The CDR3 sequence is CSVHAGAIFTDTQYF. CDR3 in DNA: TGCAGCGTCCATGCGGGGGCTATATTTACAGATACGCAGTATTTT.

This clonotype was observed a handful of times. The junction shows a germline mismatch at one end, possibly a read error. V is TRBV12-3 or TRBV12-4 and J is TRBJ1-6, with D unclear. The CDR3 spans 14 residues. The CDR3 DNA sequence: TGTGCCAGCAGACTTGGACTAGGTATTTCACCCCGCCACTTT. Protein sequence: CASRLGLGISPRHF.

This clonotype was observed many times. The chain combines TRBV5-1 with TRBJ2-3, with 10 bases that match TRBD2. Germline trimming cut 4 bases from V and 2 bases from J; bases unmatched to any gene: 10. In germline, CDR1 is SGHRS, CDR2 YFSETQ. The CDR3 is 17 residues long. Written as DNA, the CDR3 is TGCGCCAGCAGCGAGGGACTAGCGACGCAATACACAGATACGCAGTATTTT. Encoded protein: CASSEGLATQYTDTQYF.

This clonotype was detected a few times. Just one base apart from a much larger clone, this may be a read error. The CDR3: CASSQEPMYPYEQYF. The CDR3 coding sequence is TGTGCCAGCAGCCAAGAACCCATGTACCCCTACGAGCAGTACTTC. The genes are TRBV3-1 and TRBJ2-7; D unclear. Germline V gives CDR1 LGHDT, CDR2 YNNKEL (reference sequence). This CDR3 comprises 15 residues. Trimming stripped 0 bases from V and 2 bases from J, with 11 bases between.

Comments on this clonotype: Mismatch with germline at one junction end may stem from a read error. The chain employs TRBV24-1 and TRBJ2-1, with TRBD1 identical over 8 bases. CDR1 is KGHDR, CDR2 SFDVKD, per germline. The CDR3 is 16 amino acids. The CDR3 nucleotides read TGTACCACCAGTGATTCGCAGGGGGCTCCCTACAATGAGCAGTTCTTC. Translated, it gives CTTSDSQGAPYNEQFF.

At least ten counts were recorded for this clonotype. The CDR3 DNA sequence: TGTGCCAGCAGGGACAAACATAATCAGCCCCAGCATTTT. Its protein is CASRDKHNQPQHF. V and J are TRBV6-2 or TRBV6-3 and TRBJ1-5; tentative D call: TRBD1 (5 bases). CDR1 is MNHEY, CDR2 SVGEGT, per germline. Trimming stripped 6 bases from V and 4 bases from J, with 10 bases between. The CDR3 covers 13 residues.

For this clonotype: It may be a read error: a sequence one base away is much more abundant. CDR3 region: CASSLDLTGVYRNEQYF. CDR3 nucleotides: TGTGCCAGCAGCTTGGACTTGACAGGGGTTTATAGGAATGAGCAGTACTTC. The chain couples TRBV5-6 to TRBJ2-7; TRBD1 matches 8 bases. V shed 0 bases and J 7 bases; nucleotides not matched to a gene: 15. The CDR3 is made up of 17 amino acids. Germline lookup yields CDR1 SGHDT and CDR2 YYEEEE.

In its sample, this clonotype was seen many times. This chain links TRBV7-8 with TRBJ1-2, with 10 bases identical to TRBD1. The V gene's germline CDR1 is SGHVS and CDR2 FQNEAQ. The CDR3 covers 14 residues. After removal of 2 bases from V and 8 bases from J, the junction contained 5 bases not matched to a gene. CDR3 sequence reads: CASSLKPGQGGYTF. CDR3 nucleotide sequence: TGTGCCAGCAGCTTAAAACCGGGACAGGGGGGCTACACCTTC.

This clonotype was observed once. The gene calls are TRBV20-1 and TRBJ1-4; tentatively, D is TRBD1 (6 bases). V lost 5 bases to trimming and J lost 7 bases, with 23 bases between them. Germline CDR1 and CDR2: DFQATT and SNEGSKA (reference sequence). There are 16 residues in the CDR3. The CDR3 is CSAPGANRVAGEKLFF. CDR3 nucleotides: TGCAGTGCTCCCGGGGCCAACAGGGTAGCGGGTGAAAAACTGTTTTTT.

This clonotype was picked up a small number of times. The chain's CDR3 is CASSSGTGRDEQFF. CDR3 bases: TGTGCCAGCAGCTCCGGGACAGGGAGGGATGAGCAGTTCTTC. The chain employs TRBV3-1 and TRBJ2-1; 9 bases fit TRBD1. The V and J ends lost 5 bases and 8 bases, in that order; junction bases with no gene match: 7. The CDR3 covers 14 residues. CDR1 is LGHDT, CDR2 YNNKEL, per germline (reference sequence).